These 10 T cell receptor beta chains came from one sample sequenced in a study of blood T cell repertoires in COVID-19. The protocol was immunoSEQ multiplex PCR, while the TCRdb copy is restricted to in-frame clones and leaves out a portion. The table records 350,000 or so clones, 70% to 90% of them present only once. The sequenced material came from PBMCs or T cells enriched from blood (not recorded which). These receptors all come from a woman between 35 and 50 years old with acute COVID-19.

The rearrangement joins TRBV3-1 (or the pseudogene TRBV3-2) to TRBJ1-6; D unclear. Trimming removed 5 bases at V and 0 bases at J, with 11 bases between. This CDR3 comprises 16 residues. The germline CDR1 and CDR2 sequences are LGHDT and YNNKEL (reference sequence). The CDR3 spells CASSSDRSSYNSPLHF. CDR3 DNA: TGTGCCAGCAGCTCTGACCGGAGCTCCTATAATTCACCCCTCCACTTT.

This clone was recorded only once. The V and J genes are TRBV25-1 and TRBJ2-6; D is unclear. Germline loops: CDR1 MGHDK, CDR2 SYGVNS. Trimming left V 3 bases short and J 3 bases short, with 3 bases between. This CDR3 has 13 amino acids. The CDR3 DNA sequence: TGTGCCAGCAGTGAGAGTGGGGCCAACGTCCTGACTTTC. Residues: CASSESGANVLTF.

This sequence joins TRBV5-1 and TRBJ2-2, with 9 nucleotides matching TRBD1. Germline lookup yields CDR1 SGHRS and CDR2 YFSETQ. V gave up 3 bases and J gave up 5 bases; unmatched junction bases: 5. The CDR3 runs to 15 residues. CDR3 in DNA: TGCGCCAGCAGCTGGGGGACAGGGTCTACCGGGGAGCTGTTTTTT. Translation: CASSWGTGSTGELFF.

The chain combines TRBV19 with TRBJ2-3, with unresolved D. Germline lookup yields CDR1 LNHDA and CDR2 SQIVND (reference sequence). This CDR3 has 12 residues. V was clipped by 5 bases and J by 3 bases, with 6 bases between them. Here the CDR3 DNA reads TGTGCCAGTAGTTCGACAACAGATACGCAGTATTTT. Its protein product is CASSSTTDTQYF. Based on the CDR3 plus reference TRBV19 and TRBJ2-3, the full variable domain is DGGITQSPKYLFRKEGQNVTLSCEQNLNHDAMYWYRQDPGQGLRLIYYSQIVNDFQKGDIAEGYSVSREKKESFPLTVTSAQKNPTAFYLCASSSTTDTQYFGPGTRLTVL.

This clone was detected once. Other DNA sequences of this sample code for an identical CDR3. The CDR3: CASSPGTGNTEAFF. The DNA for the CDR3 is TGTGCCAGCTCACCAGGTACAGGGAACACTGAAGCTTTCTTT. The chain links TRBV18 to TRBJ1-1; possible D gene TRBD1, 5 bases. Germline V lookup: CDR1 KGHSH, CDR2 LQKENI. The CDR3 covers 14 residues. Trimming stripped 2 bases from V and 1 base from J, with 8 bases between.

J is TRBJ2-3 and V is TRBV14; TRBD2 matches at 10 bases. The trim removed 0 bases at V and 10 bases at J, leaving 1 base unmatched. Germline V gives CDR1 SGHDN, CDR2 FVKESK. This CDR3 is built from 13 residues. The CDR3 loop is CASSQDSGRPQYF. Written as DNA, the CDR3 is TGTGCCAGCAGCCAAGATAGCGGGAGGCCGCAGTATTTT.

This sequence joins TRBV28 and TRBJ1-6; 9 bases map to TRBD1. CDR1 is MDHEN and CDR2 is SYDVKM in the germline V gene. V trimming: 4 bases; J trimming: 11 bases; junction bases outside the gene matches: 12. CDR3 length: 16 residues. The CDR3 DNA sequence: TGTGCCAGCAGTTCTGGGACAGGGAAAAAGGATCCACCCCTCCACTTT. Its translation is CASSSGTGKKDPPLHF. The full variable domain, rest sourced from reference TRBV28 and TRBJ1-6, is DVKVTQSSRYLVKRTGEKVFLECVQDMDHENMFWYRQDPGLGLRLIYFSYDVKMKEKGDIPEGYSVSREKKERFSLILESASTNQTSMYLCASSSGTGKKDPPLHFGNGTRLTVT.

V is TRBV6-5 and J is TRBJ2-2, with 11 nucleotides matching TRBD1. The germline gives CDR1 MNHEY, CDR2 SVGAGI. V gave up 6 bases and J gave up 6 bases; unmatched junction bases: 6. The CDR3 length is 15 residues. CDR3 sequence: CASSPDRGRPGELFF. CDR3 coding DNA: TGTGCCAGCAGCCCGGACAGGGGGCGCCCCGGGGAGCTGTTTTTT.

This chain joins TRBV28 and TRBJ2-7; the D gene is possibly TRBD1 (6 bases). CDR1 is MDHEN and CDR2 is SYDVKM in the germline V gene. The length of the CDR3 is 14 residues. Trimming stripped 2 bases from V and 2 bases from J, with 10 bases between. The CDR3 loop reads CASSLQGSAYEQYF. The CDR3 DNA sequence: TGTGCCAGCAGTTTACAGGGGTCGGCCTACGAGCAGTACTTC.

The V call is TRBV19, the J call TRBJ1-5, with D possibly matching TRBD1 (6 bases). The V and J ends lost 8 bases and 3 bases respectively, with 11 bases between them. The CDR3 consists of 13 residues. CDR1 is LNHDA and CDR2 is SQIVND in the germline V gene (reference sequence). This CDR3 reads CASAGVVNQPQHF. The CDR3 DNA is TGTGCCAGTGCAGGGGTAGTCAATCAGCCCCAGCATTTT. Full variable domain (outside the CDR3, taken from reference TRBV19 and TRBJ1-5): DGGITQSPKYLFRKEGQNVTLSCEQNLNHDAMYWYRQDPGQGLRLIYYSQIVNDFQKGDIAEGYSVSREKKESFPLTVTSAQKNPTAFYLCASAGVVNQPQHFGDGTRLSIL.